These 14 T cell receptor beta chains share one sample of origin, sequenced in a study of T cells in Graves' hyperthyroidism and ophthalmopathy (dated by TCRdb to the late 2010s). Libraries were prepared through multiplex PCR. Sequencer: Illumina HiSeq 2000. The TCR beta CDR3 regions were amplified from the RNA transcripts. The first round of RT-PCR for the TCR CDR3 was performed with the HTBI primer set and the Qiagen OneStep RT-PCR kit. The public reads were reanalyzed by TCRdb: fastp trimming at Q25, MiXCR alignment, in-frame beta chains only. Identical CDR3 protein sequences are pooled into one entry, listed with their most common genes and DNA. The sample table holds over 350,000 distinct CDR3 sequences, of which 18% were seen once. The top ten clones comprise over 35% of the sample. Material: blood. The receptors derive from a man younger than 35 with Graves' ophthalmopathy.

The table lists this clonotype with a few counts. The chain carries TRBV5-1 and TRBJ2-1; D possibly corresponds to TRBD1 (6 bases). V was shortened by 4 bases and J by 5 bases, with 13 bases between the two germline ends. Germline assignment: CDR1 SGHRS and CDR2 YFSETQ. The CDR3 covers 14 residues. The CDR3 is CASSQGFGHNEQFF. In DNA form, the CDR3 reads TGCGCCAGCAGCCAGGGGTTCGGCCACAATGAGCAGTTCTTC.

This clonotype has at least ten counts. This chain uses TRBV6-5 with TRBJ1-4; 9 bases map to TRBD1. The CDR3 sequence is 19 residues long. J lost 10 bases, V lost 0 bases, and 18 bases had no gene match. In germline, CDR1 is MNHEY, CDR2 SVGAGI. This CDR3 reads CASSYSSRDREREWGKLFF. The CDR3 coding sequence is TGTGCCAGCAGTTACTCGAGTCGGGACAGGGAGAGGGAGTGGGGAAAACTGTTTTTT.

This clonotype was found many times. The rearrangement uses TRBV9 and TRBJ1-6; D uncertain. Germline lookup yields CDR1 SGDLS and CDR2 YYNGEE. The CDR3 loop spans 15 amino acids. V shed 0 bases and J shed 8 bases, with 12 bases lying between them. The CDR3 region has the DNA TGTGCCAGCAGCGTAGCGGGGTCGGCCGATTCACCCCTCCACTTT. Protein product: CASSVAGSADSPLHF.

This clonotype was counted only a few times. CDR3 region: CASSVDRGQGYTF. The CDR3 nucleotides read TGTGCCAGCAGCGTTGACAGGGGCCAAGGCTACACCTTC. This sequence joins TRBV11-1 and TRBJ1-2; 8 nucleotides align to TRBD1. This CDR3 contains 13 residues. V lost 5 bases to trimming and J lost 8 bases; unmatched junction nucleotides: 7. CDR1 and CDR2 (germline): SGHAT, FQDESV (reference sequence).

This clonotype was observed many times. The chain is built from TRBV20-1 and TRBJ2-5, with D possibly being TRBD1 or TRBD2 (7 bases each). Germline assignment: CDR1 DFQATT and CDR2 SNEGSKA (reference sequence). Trimming pared 4 bases from V and 2 bases from J, leaving 11 bases between. The CDR3 contains 13 residues. Here the CDR3 reads CSAIRGGQETQYF. DNA of the CDR3: TGCAGTGCTATCAGGGGGGGACAAGAGACCCAGTACTTC.

J is TRBJ1-5 and V is TRBV5-1; no clear D. Germline V lookup: CDR1 SGHRS, CDR2 YFSETQ. This CDR3 is built from 15 residues. V was trimmed by 4 bases and J by 0 bases, leaving 11 bases between them. CDR3 residues: CASSEGPNSNQPQHF. DNA of the CDR3: TGCGCCAGCAGCGAAGGACCTAATAGCAATCAGCCCCAGCATTTT. The entire variable domain, with the rest obtained from reference TRBV5-1 and TRBJ1-5, is as follows: KAGVTQTPRYLIKTRGQQVTLSCSPISGHRSVSWYQQTPGQGLQFLFEYFSETQRNKGNFPGRFSGRQFSNSRSEMNVSTLELGDSALYLCASSEGPNSNQPQHFGDGTRLSIL.

This clonotype was recorded many times. The chain has TRBV7-3 and TRBJ2-3; possible D gene TRBD2, 5 bases. V shed 3 bases and J shed 5 bases, with 15 bases lying between them. Germline V gene data show CDR1 as SGHTA and CDR2 as FQGTGA. CDR3 length: 15 residues. The CDR3 loop is CASSLSLARGDTQYF. The DNA for the CDR3 is TGTGCCAGCAGCTTGAGTTTAGCGCGAGGAGATACGCAGTATTTT.

This clonotype was seen a handful of times. This chain joins TRBV5-1 and TRBJ2-5, with a tentative D call TRBD1 (6 bases). The germline CDR1 and CDR2 sequences are SGHRS and YFSETQ. Trimming took 2 bases from V and 1 from J, leaving 12 bases between them. This CDR3 is built from 15 residues. The CDR3 DNA follows: TGCGCCAGCAGCTTACAGGGACGAATCCAAGAGACCCAGTACTTC. Translation: CASSLQGRIQETQYF. The full variable domain, its missing parts supplied by reference TRBV5-1 and TRBJ2-5, is KAGVTQTPRYLIKTRGQQVTLSCSPISGHRSVSWYQQTPGQGLQFLFEYFSETQRNKGNFPGRFSGRQFSNSRSEMNVSTLELGDSALYLCASSLQGRIQETQYFGPGTRLLVL.

This clonotype was counted at least ten times. The rearrangement links TRBV18 to TRBJ2-5, with D perhaps TRBD1 (5 bases). The germline CDR1 and CDR2 sequences are KGHSH and LQKENI. Trimming took 2 bases from V and 4 from J, leaving 11 bases between them. This CDR3 has 14 amino acids. The CDR3 DNA is TGTGCCAGCTCACCAATGACAGTTCGAGAGACCCAGTACTTC. Translated: CASSPMTVRETQYF.

This clonotype showed up many times. The V and J genes are TRBV13 and TRBJ1-1; 9 bases map to TRBD1. The CDR3 runs to 17 residues. V lost 3 bases and J lost 5; bases outside the gene matches: 13. Germline V gene lookup returns CDR1 PRHDT and CDR2 FYEKMQ (reference sequence). CDR3 amino acids: CASSFGTGMVVRTEAFF. Written as DNA, the CDR3 is TGTGCCAGCAGCTTTGGGACAGGGATGGTGGTGCGGACTGAAGCTTTCTTT.

The genes are TRBV5-1 and TRBJ2-3; D is ambiguous. CDR1 is SGHRS and CDR2 is YFSETQ in the germline V gene. CDR3 size: 15 residues. V was cut by 4 bases and J by 0 bases, with 12 bases left in between. DNA for the CDR3: TGCGCCAGCAGCCTAGACACTTCTAGCACAGATACGCAGTATTTT. This gives the protein CASSLDTSSTDTQYF.

The V call is TRBV12-3 or TRBV12-4, the J call TRBJ2-7, with TRBD1 matching over 10 bases. Losses at the gene ends were 6 bases for V and 5 bases for J; bases not matched to a gene: 7. This CDR3 region has 14 residues. The CDR3 here is CASRDGTGAHEQYF. The CDR3, as DNA: TGTGCCAGCAGAGACGGGACAGGGGCCCACGAGCAGTACTTC.

In regard to this clonotype: A much larger clone differs from this one at a single base, so this may be a read error. This chain uses TRBV2 with TRBJ1-1; unclear D gene. The CDR3 has 17 residues. V was clipped by 2 bases and J by 0 bases, with 16 bases between them. Per germline, CDR1 SNHLY and CDR2 FYNNEI. Here the CDR3 reads CASSESTDGRMNTEAFF. In DNA form, the CDR3 reads TGTGCCAGCAGTGAATCGACGGACGGGAGAATGAACACTGAAGCTTTCTTT.

The chain has TRBV18 and TRBJ1-6; possible D gene TRBD1, 5 bases. V lost 4 bases to trimming and J lost 10 bases, with 14 bases between them. This CDR3 has 14 residues. CDR1 and CDR2 (germline): KGHSH, LQKENI. The CDR3 protein is CASSRDDDPSPLHF. CDR3 sequence (DNA): TGTGCCAGCTCACGGGACGACGACCCCTCACCCCTCCACTTT.